The 27 T cell receptor beta chains in this list originate from one sample, sequenced in a study of cytomegalovirus exposure and HLA in healthy donors. Vbeta (60) and Jbeta (13) primers were used in the PCR. The protocol was immunoSEQ multiplex PCR, while the TCRdb copy is restricted to in-frame clones and leaves out a portion. The sample yields about 130,000 clones, 84% seen once. The sample comprised PBMCs. All receptors come from a man aged 50 to 59 in good health and CMV-seronegative.

The V and J genes are TRBV5-1 and TRBJ2-1, with 16 bases that match TRBD2. CDR3 length: 19 residues. Germline CDR1 and CDR2: SGHRS and YFSETQ. The V segment lost 0 bases and the J segment 7 bases; nucleotides outside the gene matches: 10. The CDR3 DNA reads TGCGCCAGCAGCTTGGGTGGGACTAGCGGGGGGGCAGTTTGGAATGAGCAGTTCTTC. Its protein product is CASSLGGTSGGAVWNEQFF. The whole variable domain, remainder taken from reference TRBV5-1 and TRBJ2-1, is KAGVTQTPRYLIKTRGQQVTLSCSPISGHRSVSWYQQTPGQGLQFLFEYFSETQRNKGNFPGRFSGRQFSNSRSEMNVSTLELGDSALYLCASSLGGTSGGAVWNEQFFGPGTRLTVL.

This chain uses TRBV14 with TRBJ1-6; D not resolved. CDR1 and CDR2 from the germline V gene are SGHDN and FVKESK. This CDR3 contains 14 residues. Trimming removed 4 bases at V and 9 bases at J, with 13 bases between. This CDR3 reads CASSLASGPSPLHF. CDR3 DNA: TGTGCCAGCAGCCTAGCGAGTGGCCCTTCACCCCTCCACTTT.

V and J are TRBV19 and TRBJ2-7; a possible D gene is TRBD1 (6 bases). The CDR3 is 13 amino acids. Trimming cost V 4 bases and J 7 bases, with 14 bases left between them. Germline assignment: CDR1 LNHDA and CDR2 SQIVND (reference sequence). This CDR3 is CASSRSTGGEQYF. In nucleotides, the CDR3 is TGTGCCAGTAGTAGATCGACAGGCGGGGAGCAGTACTTC.

The chain employs TRBV5-4 and TRBJ1-2, with TRBD1 matching 9 bases. Per the germline V gene, CDR1 is SGHNT and CDR2 is YYREEE (reference sequence). Trimming cost V 2 bases and J 4 bases; bases outside gene matches: 6. This CDR3 spans 15 amino acids. DNA for the CDR3: TGTGCCAGCAGCTTCCCGGGACAGGGAATCTATGGCTACACCTTC. Amino acid sequence: CASSFPGQGIYGYTF.

In its sample, this clone was seen a few times. The genes are TRBV28 and TRBJ1-4; TRBD1 matches 9 bases. There are 15 residues in the CDR3. Germline V gene lookup returns CDR1 MDHEN and CDR2 SYDVKM. The trim removed 8 bases at V and 5 bases at J, leaving 9 bases unmatched. CDR3 loop: CASALQGAGNEKLFF. In nucleotides, the CDR3 is TGTGCCAGCGCGCTACAGGGGGCTGGGAATGAAAAACTGTTTTTT.

V gene TRBV7-2 combines with J gene TRBJ2-1; 8 bases fit TRBD2. Germline trimming cut 5 bases from V and 4 bases from J; bases unmatched to any gene: 7. Germline lookup yields CDR1 SGHTA and CDR2 FQGNSA. The CDR3 runs to 15 residues. The CDR3 DNA follows: TGTGCCAGCAGCCGGGGTAGCGGGGCATACAATGAGCAGTTCTTC. This gives the protein CASSRGSGAYNEQFF.

The chain combines TRBV5-1 with TRBJ2-1; 11 bases are a match to TRBD2. V shed 3 bases and J 3 bases; nucleotides not matched to a gene: 2. The germline CDR1 and CDR2 sequences are SGHRS and YFSETQ. The CDR3 length is 15 residues. DNA for the CDR3: TGCGCCAGCAGCTCAGGACTAGCGGGCTACAATGAGCAGTTCTTC. Protein: CASSSGLAGYNEQFF.

The chain uses TRBV5-1 and TRBJ1-4; 8 bases map to TRBD1. The CDR3 extends over 15 amino acids. The trim removed 4 bases at V and 8 bases at J, leaving 10 bases unmatched. From germline, CDR1 is SGHRS and CDR2 YFSETQ. In DNA form, the CDR3 reads TGCGCCAGCAGCCAAAACGTCGGGACAGGCGAAAAACTGTTTTTT. This encodes CASSQNVGTGEKLFF. Using reference TRBV5-1 and TRBJ1-4 for the parts outside the CDR3, the full variable domain is KAGVTQTPRYLIKTRGQQVTLSCSPISGHRSVSWYQQTPGQGLQFLFEYFSETQRNKGNFPGRFSGRQFSNSRSEMNVSTLELGDSALYLCASSQNVGTGEKLFFGSGTQLSVL.

CDR3 residues: CAWTGQGHRNTGELFF. The DNA for the CDR3 is TGTGCCTGGACTGGACAGGGACATCGGAACACCGGGGAGCTGTTTTTT. This chain uses TRBV30 with TRBJ2-2; TRBD1 matches at 8 bases. The ends lost 4 bases at V and 1 base at J; junction bases unmatched: 8. This CDR3 has 16 amino acids. The germline CDR1 and CDR2 sequences are GTSNPN and SVGIG (reference sequence).

This chain links TRBV7-9 with TRBJ2-4, with D tentatively TRBD2 (6 bases). The CDR3 totals 15 residues. The V gene lost 4 bases and the J gene lost 6 bases, with 16 bases spanning the gap. Germline V gene lookup returns CDR1 SEHNR and CDR2 FQNEAQ (reference sequence). In DNA form, the CDR3 reads TGTGCCAGCAGCTCCACTTGGGGAGGCGGAAACATTCAGTACTTC. The encoded protein is CASSSTWGGGNIQYF.

CDR3 sequence reads: CASSQERGRGGQPQHF. CDR3 bases: TGCGCCAGCAGCCAAGAAAGGGGCAGGGGTGGTCAGCCCCAGCATTTT. The chain couples TRBV4-1 to TRBJ1-5; a weak D match, TRBD1 (6 bases). The CDR3 is 16 amino acids. Germline V gives CDR1 MGHRA, CDR2 YSYEKL. V lost 0 bases and J lost 6, with 15 bases in between.

The rearrangement links TRBV5-5 to TRBJ1-2; tentative D call: TRBD1 (6 bases). CDR3 length equals 15 residues. Germline values: CDR1 SGHKS, CDR2 YYEKEE (reference sequence). The ends were cut back, 1 base at V and 2 bases at J, with 12 bases in the middle. CDR3 coding DNA: TGTGCCAGCAGCTTGTTCCCCGGACAGAACTATGGCTACACCTTC. Translated, it gives CASSLFPGQNYGYTF.

This clone has just a few counts. V is TRBV19 and J is TRBJ2-3, with 11 bases fitting TRBD2. There are 18 residues in the CDR3. CDR1 is LNHDA, CDR2 SQIVND, per germline (reference sequence). Losses at the gene ends were 3 bases for V and 0 bases for J; bases not matched to a gene: 8. Written as DNA, the CDR3 is TGTGCCAGTAGTATTACTAGCGGGGGACCGACTAGCACAGATACGCAGTATTTT. Its protein is CASSITSGGPTSTDTQYF.

The chain is built from TRBV4-1 and TRBJ2-7; TRBD2 matches 10 bases. From germline, CDR1 is MGHRA and CDR2 YSYEKL. CDR3 length: 15 amino acids. Losses at the gene ends were 2 bases for V and 3 bases for J; bases not matched to a gene: 4. The CDR3 here is CASSQTSGTNYEQYF. The CDR3 nucleotides are TGCGCCAGCAGCCAAACTAGCGGGACGAACTACGAGCAGTACTTC.

The V call is TRBV7-6, the J call TRBJ2-2; D might be TRBD2 (5 bases). The CDR3 runs 13 residues. Per the germline V gene, CDR1 is SGHVS and CDR2 is FNYEAQ. The germline V and J ends were trimmed by 3 bases and 7 bases, with 9 bases remaining between them. Here the CDR3 reads CASSLSGNGELFF. The CDR3 nucleotides read TGTGCCAGCAGCTTGTCGGGAAACGGGGAGCTGTTTTTT.

J is TRBJ1-2 and V is TRBV7-2, with D maybe TRBD1 (5 bases). The CDR3 is 13 residues long. Germline V gene lookup returns CDR1 SGHTA and CDR2 FQGNSA. The ends were cut back, 5 bases at V and 4 bases at J, with 11 bases in the middle. CDR3 in amino acids: CASSQPGSYGYTF. CDR3 nucleotide sequence: TGTGCCAGCAGCCAGCCAGGGTCCTATGGCTACACCTTC. The whole variable domain, filled in from reference TRBV7-2 and TRBJ1-2, reads GAGVSQSPSNKVTEKGKDVELRCDPISGHTALYWYRQSLGQGLEFLIYFQGNSAPDKSGLPSDRFSAERTGGSVSTLTIQRTQQEDSAVYLCASSQPGSYGYTFGSGTRLTVV.

This chain uses TRBV6-5 with TRBJ2-1; TRBD2 aligns across 9 bases. This CDR3 comprises 16 residues. V trimming: 2 bases; J trimming: 6 bases; junction bases outside the gene matches: 8. Germline CDR1 is MNHEY and CDR2 is SVGAGI. CDR3 nucleotide sequence: TGTGCCAGCAGTTACAGGGGGGCGGGGGGGTTCAATGAGCAGTTCTTC. It is translated as CASSYRGAGGFNEQFF.

A remark on this clone: This sample also contains other DNA sequences that code for the same CDR3. This chain connects TRBV7-2 to TRBJ1-2; D is perhaps TRBD1 (5 bases). Germline-derived CDR1 and CDR2 are SGHTA and FQGNSA. CDR3 length: 13 residues. V lost 1 base to trimming and J lost 4 bases, with 7 bases between them. The CDR3 DNA is TGTGCCAGCAGCTTAGGGCAGGGCTATGGCTACACCTTC. Amino acid sequence: CASSLGQGYGYTF.

V is TRBV27 and J is TRBJ1-1, with no clear D. CDR1 and CDR2 (germline): MNHEY, SMNVEV (reference sequence). With 7 bases removed from V and 2 bases from J, the gap between germline ends came to 23 bases. There are 17 residues in the CDR3. The CDR3 nucleotides read TGTGCCAGCAAAGTCTCCCTGCGAGGGTCCTCCAACACTGAAGCTTTCTTT. This translates into CASKVSLRGSSNTEAFF.

Here the CDR3 reads CASSVVGDTQYF. The CDR3 DNA reads as TGTGCCAGCAGCGTAGTCGGAGATACGCAGTATTTT. This chain connects TRBV9 to TRBJ2-3; D is unclear. The CDR3 spans 12 residues. V was trimmed by 0 bases and J by 5 bases, leaving 4 bases between them. Per the germline V gene, CDR1 is SGDLS and CDR2 is YYNGEE.

The J gene is TRBJ2-5, the V gene TRBV4-2, with D maybe TRBD1 (6 bases). Trimming shortened V by 0 bases and J by 2 bases, and 13 bases separated the two germline ends. Germline CDR1 and CDR2: LGHNA and YNFKEQ. The CDR3 has 16 residues. The CDR3: CASSQDNGRGQETQYF. For the CDR3, the DNA is TGTGCCAGCAGCCAAGATAATGGTAGGGGGCAAGAGACCCAGTACTTC.

The chain carries TRBV27 and TRBJ1-2; D might be TRBD1 (5 bases). The CDR3 is 13 amino acids. The germline gives CDR1 MNHEY, CDR2 SMNVEV (reference sequence). V dropped 3 bases and J dropped 4 bases, with 9 bases sitting between them. This CDR3 is CASSFQGSYGYTF. CDR3 coding DNA: TGTGCCAGCAGTTTCCAGGGCTCCTATGGCTACACCTTC.

This clone was seen only a few times. The chain joins TRBV9 to TRBJ2-3; 10 positions match TRBD2. V gave up 4 bases and J gave up 6 bases; unmatched junction bases: 14. Germline CDR1 SGDLS, CDR2 YYNGEE. This CDR3 contains 17 residues. CDR3 DNA sequence: TGTGCCAGCAGCTCACGGGGGGCTAGCGGGGGTCCGGATACGCAGTATTTT. Translation: CASSSRGASGGPDTQYF.

This chain connects TRBV10-2 to TRBJ2-1, with 10 bases matching TRBD2. V lost 5 bases, J lost 6 bases, and 7 bases stayed unmatched. This CDR3 has 15 residues. Germline CDR1 WSHSY, CDR2 SAAADI. DNA for the CDR3: TGCGCCAGCAGTCCAGCGGGGGGGCCGGTCAATGAGCAGTTCTTC. Protein product: CASSPAGGPVNEQFF.

This rearrangement joins TRBV5-1 to TRBJ2-1; TRBD2 agrees at 8 bases. After removal of 0 bases from V and 3 bases from J, the junction contained 2 bases not matched to a gene. Germline V CDR1 and CDR2: SGHRS, YFSETQ. The CDR3 is 15 amino acids. The CDR3 region has the DNA TGCGCCAGCAGCTTGGCTAGCGGGCACTACAATGAGCAGTTCTTC. This sequence encodes CASSLASGHYNEQFF.

The J gene is TRBJ1-5, the V gene TRBV5-8, with D unclear. The germline CDR1 and CDR2 sequences are SGHTS and YDEGEE. Trimming stripped 3 bases from V and 4 bases from J, with 5 bases between. The CDR3 sequence is 12 residues long. The CDR3 is CASSSLNQPQHF. CDR3 in DNA: TGTGCCAGCAGCTCCCTGAATCAGCCCCAGCATTTT.

This chain links TRBV5-1 with TRBJ2-6; tentative D call: TRBD1 (6 bases). Trimming took 0 bases from V and 0 from J, leaving 13 bases between them. Germline V gives CDR1 SGHRS, CDR2 YFSETQ. The CDR3 covers 18 residues. Written as DNA, the CDR3 is TGCGCCAGCAGCTTGGCCGGACAGCCACGCTCTGGGGCCAACGTCCTGACTTTC. Translation gives CASSLAGQPRSGANVLTF.